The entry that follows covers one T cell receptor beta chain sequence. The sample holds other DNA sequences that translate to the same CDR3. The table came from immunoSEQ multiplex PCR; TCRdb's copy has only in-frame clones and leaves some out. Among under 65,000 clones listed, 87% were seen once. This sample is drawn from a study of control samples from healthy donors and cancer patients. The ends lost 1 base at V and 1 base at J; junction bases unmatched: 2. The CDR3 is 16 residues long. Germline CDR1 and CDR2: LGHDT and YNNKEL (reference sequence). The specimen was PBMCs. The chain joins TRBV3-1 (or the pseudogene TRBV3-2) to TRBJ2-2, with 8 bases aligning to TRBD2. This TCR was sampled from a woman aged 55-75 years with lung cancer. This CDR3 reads CASSQGLAGNTGELFF. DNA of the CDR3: TGTGCCAGCAGCCAAGGGCTAGCGGGGAACACCGGGGAGCTGTTTTTT.